Presented here are 9 T cell receptor beta chains from one specimen sequenced in a study of T cell repertoires in cytomegalovirus infection. Their recognized antigens are unknown. Via MiXCR, TCRdb re-called the reads, giving one row per CDR3 protein. The sample has over 45,000 distinct CDR3 sequences, around 21% seen once. Sequences were derived from CD8+ T cells from cultured PBMCs, sampled from culture after CMV antigen stimulation. The receptor source for this set is a human donor in good health (CMV status not recorded). Some clones in this sample may be carry-over from other donors' samples.

CDR3 sequence reads: CASSLKGREQPQHF. For the CDR3, the DNA is TGTGCCAGCAGTTTAAAAGGGAGAGAGCAGCCCCAGCATTTT. The V gene is TRBV27, the J gene TRBJ1-5; D is unresolved. The V end was cut by 2 bases, the J end by 7 bases, with 12 bases between. This CDR3 has 14 residues. From germline, CDR1 is MNHEY and CDR2 SMNVEV (reference sequence).

This clonotype was counted only a few times. The J gene is TRBJ2-5, the V gene TRBV5-4; TRBD1 agrees at 9 bases. The CDR3 extends over 14 amino acids. J was trimmed by 3 bases and V by 4 bases; bases with no gene match: 4. Germline V CDR1 and CDR2: SGHNT, YYREEE (reference sequence). The CDR3: CASSPRTGEETQYF. Here the CDR3 DNA reads TGTGCCAGCAGCCCGCGGACAGGGGAAGAGACCCAGTACTTC.

This chain uses TRBV4-2 with TRBJ2-3, with no clear D. Per the germline V gene, CDR1 is LGHNA and CDR2 is YNFKEQ. This CDR3 region has 14 residues. V lost 4 bases and J 3 bases, leaving 11 bases between the germline ends. CDR3 sequence reads: CASSPTDETDTQYF. The DNA for the CDR3 is TGTGCCAGCAGCCCAACAGATGAAACAGATACGCAGTATTTT.

The V and J genes are TRBV5-4 and TRBJ2-7; 12 bases are shared with TRBD2. V dropped 9 bases and J dropped 3; count of bases not matched to a gene: 7. The CDR3 contains 14 residues. The germline V gene encodes CDR1 SGHNT and CDR2 YYREEE (reference sequence). In nucleotides, the CDR3 is TGTGCCACTTCTAGCGGGGGGGCCATCTACGAGCAGTACTTC. Protein: CATSSGGAIYEQYF. Drawing the rest from reference TRBV5-4 and TRBJ2-7, the complete variable domain is ETGVTQSPTHLIKTRGQQVTLRCSSQSGHNTVSWYQQALGQGPQFIFQYYREEENGRGNFPPRFSGLQFPNYSSELNVNALELDDSALYLCATSSGGAIYEQYFGPGTRLTVT.

CDR3 loop: CASSIGTAYEQYF. The CDR3 DNA is TGTGCCAGTAGTATAGGGACAGCCTACGAGCAGTACTTC. This chain links TRBV19 with TRBJ2-7; D is perhaps TRBD1 (6 bases). This CDR3 contains 13 residues. The germline V and J ends were trimmed by 1 base and 2 bases, with 6 bases remaining between them. Looked up from germline, CDR1 is LNHDA and CDR2 is SQIVND (reference sequence).

The V call is TRBV12-3 or TRBV12-4, the J call TRBJ2-7, with D possibly being TRBD2 (5 bases). CDR3 size: 13 residues. The ends were cut back, 5 bases at V and 3 bases at J, with 11 bases in the middle. The CDR3 bases are TGTGCCAGCAGTCCGGGGTGGGGCTACGAGCAGTACTTC. Protein: CASSPGWGYEQYF.

The chain carries TRBV27 and TRBJ2-1; perhaps TRBD2 as D (6 bases). The V end was cut by 7 bases, the J end by 3 bases, with 16 bases between. CDR3 length: 15 residues. Germline V gene lookup returns CDR1 MNHEY and CDR2 SMNVEV (reference sequence). The CDR3 bases are TGTGCCAGCACCAAGGGTACTAGCTACTACAATGAGCAGTTCTTC. Protein product: CASTKGTSYYNEQFF.

As to this clonotype: A much larger clone lies one base from this, so it may be a read error. The rearrangement links TRBV7-3 to TRBJ2-1; D is perhaps TRBD1 or TRBD2 (5 bases each). The V end lost 5 bases, the J end lost 9 bases, and 17 bases lay between the germline ends. This CDR3 comprises 14 residues. The germline V gene has CDR1 SGHTA and CDR2 FQGTGA. The CDR3 spells CASSKEGVGSEQFF. CDR3 DNA sequence: TGTGCCAGCAGCAAAGAAGGGGTGGGGAGTGAGCAGTTCTTC.

This clonotype was seen repeatedly, ten times or more. V gene TRBV19 combines with J gene TRBJ1-1; 8 nucleotides agree with TRBD1. The CDR3 contains 17 residues. In germline, CDR1 is LNHDA, CDR2 SQIVND (reference sequence). V gave up 6 bases and J gave up 1 base; unmatched junction bases: 13. The CDR3 DNA reads TGTGCCAGTAGCCCTGGACAGGGCTCCTTTGAGAACACTGAAGCTTTCTTT. Its protein product is CASSPGQGSFENTEAFF.